Below, 16 T cell receptor beta chains from the same sample are listed, as sequenced in a study of low-dose radiotherapy and immunotherapy resistance in tumors. Covering alpha and beta chains, TRAV- and TRBV-specific primers were used for the first-strand cDNA. TCRs underwent 20 PCR cycles of amplification with a constant-region primer and V-primer adapter. A single record per CDR3 protein comes from TCRdb applying MiXCR to the reads. The sample lists fewer than 50,000 distinct CDR3 sequences, less than 30% occurring once. Time point in this sample: after trial treatment. Indicated treatment: LDRT plus nivolumab, ipilimumab, low-dose cyclophosphamide and aspirin (RACIN trial). The source material was PBMCs, sampled after low-dose radiotherapy plus immunotherapy. These TCRs come from a male donor with prostate cancer.

This clonotype occurred many times. The CDR3: CASRDEVRSGGADTQYF. CDR3 DNA sequence: TGTGCCAGCAGGGACGAGGTTCGGAGCGGGGGGGCGGATACGCAGTATTTT. V and J are TRBV6-2 or TRBV6-3 and TRBJ2-3, with 10 nucleotides matching TRBD2. Looked up from germline, CDR1 is MNHEY and CDR2 is SVGEGT. The V segment lost 6 bases and the J segment 6 bases; nucleotides outside the gene matches: 15. The CDR3 extends over 17 amino acids.

The sample holds many counts of this clonotype. The CDR3 loop is CASSLHPRRGQETQYF. The CDR3 coding sequence is TGTGCCAGCAGTCTTCACCCGCGGAGGGGGCAAGAGACCCAGTACTTC. The chain combines TRBV27 with TRBJ2-5; the D gene could be TRBD1 or TRBD2 (6 bases each). This CDR3 spans 16 amino acids. V was trimmed by 5 bases and J by 2 bases, leaving 18 bases between them. Germline values: CDR1 MNHEY, CDR2 SMNVEV (reference sequence).

This clonotype was detected many times. This chain uses TRBV27 with TRBJ2-7, with D perhaps TRBD2 (6 bases). Germline V gives CDR1 MNHEY, CDR2 SMNVEV (reference sequence). Trimming shortened V by 7 bases and J by 5 bases, and 15 bases separated the two germline ends. This CDR3 region has 13 residues. The CDR3 nucleotides are TGTGCCAGCAACCCCCGGGGGATTCACGAGCAGTACTTC. Translating gives CASNPRGIHEQYF.

This chain joins TRBV19 and TRBJ1-5; 10 bases align to TRBD1. This CDR3 is 14 amino acids long. The trim removed 8 bases at V and 3 bases at J, leaving 4 bases unmatched. Germline V lookup: CDR1 LNHDA, CDR2 SQIVND (reference sequence). The CDR3 loop is CASDDRGLNQPQHF. The DNA for the CDR3 is TGTGCCAGTGACGACAGGGGGCTCAATCAGCCCCAGCATTTT.

The chain has TRBV14 and TRBJ2-7; 8 nucleotides agree with TRBD1. Losses at the gene ends were 1 base for V and 4 bases for J; bases not matched to a gene: 6. The CDR3 consists of 15 residues. The germline CDR1 and CDR2 sequences are SGHDN and FVKESK. The CDR3 DNA follows: TGTGCCAGCAGCCAAGTCACAGGGGGAAGGTACGAGCAGTACTTC. Its protein is CASSQVTGGRYEQYF.

This clonotype was detected ten times or more. J is TRBJ2-7 and V is TRBV19, with D possibly matching TRBD2 (6 bases). Between the trimmed V and J ends, which lost 9 bases and 1 base, there was a span of 19 bases. This CDR3 is built from 15 residues. The germline V gene encodes CDR1 LNHDA and CDR2 SQIVND (reference sequence). The CDR3 loop is CASQSRGRGSYEQYF. DNA for the CDR3: TGTGCCAGCCAATCAAGGGGACGGGGGTCCTACGAGCAGTACTTC. The entire variable domain, with the rest obtained from reference TRBV19 and TRBJ2-7, is as follows: DGGITQSPKYLFRKEGQNVTLSCEQNLNHDAMYWYRQDPGQGLRLIYYSQIVNDFQKGDIAEGYSVSREKKESFPLTVTSAQKNPTAFYLCASQSRGRGSYEQYFGPGTRLTVT.

There are many counts of this clonotype. This chain uses TRBV30 with TRBJ1-6; 9 nucleotides agree with TRBD1. CDR1 is GTSNPN and CDR2 is SVGIG in the germline V gene (reference sequence). The junction had 4 bases not matched to a gene; V was cut back by 6 bases and J by 7 bases. This CDR3 has 13 residues. DNA of the CDR3: TGTGCCTGCTCGGGACAGGGAAATTCACCCCTCCACTTT. Translated, it gives CACSGQGNSPLHF. Combining the CDR3 with reference TRBV30 and TRBJ1-6 gives the whole variable domain SQTIHQWPATLVQPVGSPLSLECTVEGTSNPNLYWYRQAAGRGLQLLFYSVGIGQISSEVPQNLSASRPQDRQFILSSKKLLLSDSGFYLCACSGQGNSPLHFGNGTRLTVT.

In its sample, this clonotype was seen a few times. This rearrangement joins TRBV18 to TRBJ2-1; TRBD2 matches at 10 bases. Germline CDR1 is KGHSH and CDR2 is LQKENI. The CDR3 is made up of 15 amino acids. J lost 7 bases, V lost 3 bases, and 6 bases had no gene match. DNA of the CDR3: TGTGCCAGCTCACCCCTAGCGGGAGTGCTGAATGAGCAGTTCTTC. It is translated as CASSPLAGVLNEQFF. The full variable domain, its missing parts supplied by reference TRBV18 and TRBJ2-1, is NAGVMQNPRHLVRRRGQEARLRCSPMKGHSHVYWYRQLPEEGLKFMVYLQKENIIDESGMPKERFSAEFPKEGPSILRIQQVVRGDSAAYFCASSPLAGVLNEQFFGPGTRLTVL.

This clonotype occurred many times. The CDR3 region has the DNA TGCAGTGCTAGAGAAACTCCCCAGGGAAAGGGCACCTTC. It encodes CSARETPQGKGTF. The chain recombines TRBV20-1 with TRBJ1-2, with a weak D call TRBD1 (5 bases). The CDR3 is made up of 13 amino acids. Trimming cost V 0 bases and J 13 bases, with 18 bases left between them. The germline gives CDR1 DFQATT, CDR2 SNEGSKA (reference sequence).

On this clonotype: A far larger clone lies a single base away; this is likely a read error. The chain uses TRBV11-2 and TRBJ2-1; 9 positions agree with TRBD2. The CDR3 loop spans 17 amino acids. V lost 1 base and J lost 10; bases outside the gene matches: 14. Germline V gene lookup returns CDR1 SGHAT and CDR2 FQNNGV. This CDR3 reads CASSLVGRLAGSYEQFF. CDR3 bases: TGTGCCAGCAGCTTAGTAGGGCGGCTAGCGGGAAGCTACGAGCAGTTCTTC.

This clonotype was counted at least ten times. The CDR3 is CATSKGQGVEKLFF. As DNA, the CDR3 is TGTGCCACCAGCAAGGGACAGGGGGTTGAAAAACTGTTTTTT. This chain uses TRBV15 with TRBJ1-4; 11 bases are a match to TRBD1. The germline V gene encodes CDR1 LNHNV and CDR2 YYDKDF (reference sequence). Losses at the gene ends were 4 bases for V and 7 bases for J; bases not matched to a gene: 2. The CDR3 consists of 14 residues.

This clonotype was counted many times. V is TRBV30 and J is TRBJ1-2; D is undetermined. The V and J ends lost 3 bases and 0 bases respectively, with 14 bases between them. The V gene's germline CDR1 is GTSNPN and CDR2 SVGIG (reference sequence). The CDR3 has 15 amino acids. The CDR3 loop is CAWRLPGSANYGYTF. The CDR3 DNA reads TGTGCCTGGAGGCTCCCGGGGAGCGCTAACTATGGCTACACCTTC.

As for this clonotype: A far bigger clonotype differs at one base, so this is likely a read error. This sequence joins TRBV7-9 and TRBJ2-7; 7 nucleotides align to TRBD1. Germline-derived CDR1 and CDR2 are SEHNR and FQNEAQ (reference sequence). This CDR3 region has 18 residues. V dropped 5 bases and J dropped 7; count of bases not matched to a gene: 23. The CDR3, as DNA: TGTGCCAGCAGCCCCCCGCACTCGACAGGGAGAGCTTACAATGAGCAGTACTTC. Amino acid sequence: CASSPPHSTGRAYNEQYF.

This clonotype was seen at least ten times. The chain links TRBV5-1 to TRBJ1-5, with D tentatively TRBD1 (5 bases). Trimming left V 4 bases short and J 7 bases short, with 18 bases between. Germline lookup yields CDR1 SGHRS and CDR2 YFSETQ. The CDR3 spans 15 residues. The CDR3 nucleotides read TGCGCCAGCAGCCCCGCGGGGGGGGACGGCCAGCCCCAGCATTTT. Its protein product is CASSPAGGDGQPQHF.

There are many counts of this clonotype. The V call is TRBV25-1, the J call TRBJ2-7, with 12 bases identical to TRBD1. The CDR3 runs 16 residues. CDR1 is MGHDK, CDR2 SYGVNS, per germline. The junction had 5 bases not matched to a gene; V was cut back by 4 bases and J by 1 base. CDR3 DNA sequence: TGTGCCAGCAGTGGGCCGGGACAGGGGGCTTCCTACGAGCAGTACTTC. It is translated as CASSGPGQGASYEQYF.

The chain joins TRBV5-6 to TRBJ2-3; D gene uncertain. The CDR3 is 12 residues long. The germline gives CDR1 SGHDT, CDR2 YYEEEE. Trimming took 5 bases from V and 3 from J, leaving 7 bases between them. The CDR3 is CASRAGTDTQYF. Here the CDR3 DNA reads TGTGCCAGCAGAGCCGGGACAGATACGCAGTATTTT.